The subject of this entry is one T cell receptor (beta chain). As yet, its antigen is unknown. The CDR3 covers 14 residues. With 6 bases removed from V and 3 bases from J, the gap between germline ends came to 15 bases. The germline gives CDR1 MDHEN, CDR2 SYDVKM. The sample belongs to a study of T cell responses to AZD1222 COVID-19 vaccine. Investigators merged groups given second doses at roughly 4 or roughly 12 weeks. Findings and caveats of the study: Repertoires were obtained only post-peak T cell response. Possibly, clonal diversity was underestimated; donors were largely white British and included more females. Spike-specific TCR breadth and depth grew following two AZD1222 doses.

Some clones are missing from TCRdb's copy, which holds only in-frame ones; the method was immunoSEQ multiplex PCR. The sample contains around 270,000 clones, around 92% of which appear only once. The J gene is TRBJ2-7, the V gene TRBV28; D is uncertain. The clonotype was recovered from an adult who received the AZD1222 COVID-19 vaccine. This specimen consisted of peripheral blood, obtained 28 days after the second AZD1222 dose. CDR3 region: CASRSTGPNYEQYF. CDR3 DNA sequence: TGTGCCAGCAGATCAACCGGCCCGAACTACGAGCAGTACTTC.